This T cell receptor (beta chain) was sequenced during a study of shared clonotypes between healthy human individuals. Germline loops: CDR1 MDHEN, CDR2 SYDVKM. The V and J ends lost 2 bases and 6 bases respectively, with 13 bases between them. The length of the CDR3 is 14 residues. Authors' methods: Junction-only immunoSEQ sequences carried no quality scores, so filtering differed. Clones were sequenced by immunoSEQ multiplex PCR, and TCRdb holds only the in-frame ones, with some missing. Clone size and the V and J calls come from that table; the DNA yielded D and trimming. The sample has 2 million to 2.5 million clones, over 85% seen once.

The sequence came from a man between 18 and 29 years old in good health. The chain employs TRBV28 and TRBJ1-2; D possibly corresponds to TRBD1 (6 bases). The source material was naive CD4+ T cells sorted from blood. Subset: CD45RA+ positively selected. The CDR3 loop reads CASSLPHREDGYTF. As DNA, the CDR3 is TGTGCCAGCAGTTTACCCCACAGGGAGGATGGCTACACCTTC.